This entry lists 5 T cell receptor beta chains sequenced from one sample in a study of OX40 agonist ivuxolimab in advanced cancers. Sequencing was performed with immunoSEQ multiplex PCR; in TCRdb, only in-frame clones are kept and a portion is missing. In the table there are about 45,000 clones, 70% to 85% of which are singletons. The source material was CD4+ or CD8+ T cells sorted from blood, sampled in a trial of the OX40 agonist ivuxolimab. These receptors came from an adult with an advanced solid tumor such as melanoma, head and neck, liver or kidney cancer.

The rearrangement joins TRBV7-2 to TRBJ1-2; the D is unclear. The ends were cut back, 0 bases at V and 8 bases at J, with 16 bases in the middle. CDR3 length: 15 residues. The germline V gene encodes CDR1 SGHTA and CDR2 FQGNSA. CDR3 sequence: CASSLAHRVIEGYTF. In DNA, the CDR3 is TGTGCCAGCAGCTTAGCTCATCGGGTCATCGAAGGCTACACCTTC.

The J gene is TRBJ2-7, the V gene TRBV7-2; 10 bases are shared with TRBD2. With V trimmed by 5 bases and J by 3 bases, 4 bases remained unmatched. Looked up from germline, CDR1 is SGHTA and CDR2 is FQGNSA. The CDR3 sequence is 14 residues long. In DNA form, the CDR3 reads TGTGCCAGCAGCGTTAGCGGGGGGTTCTACGAGCAGTACTTC. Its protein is CASSVSGGFYEQYF. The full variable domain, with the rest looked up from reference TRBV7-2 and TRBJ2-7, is GAGVSQSPSNKVTEKGKDVELRCDPISGHTALYWYRQSLGQGLEFLIYFQGNSAPDKSGLPSDRFSAERTGGSVSTLTIQRTQQEDSAVYLCASSVSGGFYEQYFGPGTRLTVT.

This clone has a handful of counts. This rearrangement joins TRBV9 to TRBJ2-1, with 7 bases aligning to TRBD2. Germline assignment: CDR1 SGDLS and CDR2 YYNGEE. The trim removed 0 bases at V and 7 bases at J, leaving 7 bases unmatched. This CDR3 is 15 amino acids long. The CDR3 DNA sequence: TGTGCCAGCAGCGTAGGTGCGGGAGCCTTAAATGAGCAGTTCTTC. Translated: CASSVGAGALNEQFF.

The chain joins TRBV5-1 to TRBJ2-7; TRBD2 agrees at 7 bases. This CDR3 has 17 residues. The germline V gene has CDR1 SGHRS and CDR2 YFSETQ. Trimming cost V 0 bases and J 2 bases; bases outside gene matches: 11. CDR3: CASSLGLSGTLTYEQYF. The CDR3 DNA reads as TGCGCCAGCAGCTTGGGGTTAAGCGGGACCCTAACCTACGAGCAGTACTTC.

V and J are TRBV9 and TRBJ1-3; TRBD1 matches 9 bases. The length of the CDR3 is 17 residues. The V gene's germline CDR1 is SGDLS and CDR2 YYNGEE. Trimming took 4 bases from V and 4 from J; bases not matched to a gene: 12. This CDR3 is CASSPYRTGEPGNTIYF. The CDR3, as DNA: TGTGCCAGCAGCCCATATAGGACAGGGGAGCCCGGAAACACCATATATTTT.